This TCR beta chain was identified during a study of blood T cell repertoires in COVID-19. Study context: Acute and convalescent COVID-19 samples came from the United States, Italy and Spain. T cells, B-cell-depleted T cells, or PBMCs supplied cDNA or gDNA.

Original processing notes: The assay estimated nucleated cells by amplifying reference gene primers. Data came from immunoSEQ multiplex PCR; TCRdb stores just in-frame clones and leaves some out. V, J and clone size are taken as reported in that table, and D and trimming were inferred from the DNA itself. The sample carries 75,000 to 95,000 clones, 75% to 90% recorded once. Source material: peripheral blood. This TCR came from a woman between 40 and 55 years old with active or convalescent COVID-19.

The CDR3 bases are TGTGCCAGCAGAAGACAGGGGGCGGGCCAGCCCCAGCATTTT. Protein: CASRRQGAGQPQHF. J is TRBJ1-5 and V is TRBV28; TRBD1 agrees at 10 bases. CDR1 is MDHEN, CDR2 SYDVKM, per germline. The CDR3 extends over 14 amino acids. Trimming removed 6 bases from V and 7 bases from J; junction bases left unmatched: 6.